Described below is a single T cell receptor beta chain sequence and its context. Its specificity is not known. The junction shows a germline mismatch at one end, possibly a read error. No donor had another autoimmune disease or recent infection within four weeks. The data were taken from a study of type 1 and type 2 diabetes patients. Whole-study context: Across the study, about 19,000,000 paired-end reads were produced. Study conclusions and caveats: Type 2 diabetes patients had few highly-expanded CD4+ clones, median one.

Amplification started from genomic DNA. The TCR beta CDR3 region was amplified using 30 forward and 13 reverse primers. TCRdb re-derived calls from the multiplex PCR reads in MiXCR, one entry per CDR3 protein. Among 250,000 to 300,000 distinct CDR3 sequences listed, more than 40% were seen once. The CDR3 is 15 amino acids. CDR1 SGHRS and CDR2 YFSETQ come from the germline V gene. The sample was peripheral blood mononuclear cells (PBMCs). The J gene is TRBJ2-2, the V gene TRBV5-1; 9 bases agree with TRBD1. This receptor was taken from a man aged 18-30 years with type 2 diabetes. The CDR3 is CGSSPTGGGTGELFF. DNA for the CDR3: TGCGGCAGCAGCCCGACAGGGGGAGGCACCGGGGAGCTGTTTTTT. Complete variable domain (other parts from reference TRBV5-1 and TRBJ2-2): KAGVTQTPRYLIKTRGQQVTLSCSPISGHRSVSWYQQTPGQGLQFLFEYFSETQRNKGNFPGRFSGRQFSNSRSEMNVSTLELGDSALYLCGSSPTGGGTGELFFGEGSRLTVL.